This is a list of T cell receptor beta chains from one sample in a study of vaccination effects on CD4 cells after COVID-19. Repertoires were generated with immunoSEQ multiplex PCR, while TCRdb's copy carries only in-frame clones and drops some. This sample has roughly 30,000 clones, with approximately 70% found just once. No antigen has been assigned to these receptors. The material was CD4+ T cells from PBMCs cultured without peptide, obtained before COVID-19 vaccination. These receptors were collected from a human donor who received a COVID-19 vaccine. Each CDR3 is given with its conserved first and last residue. The order of the fields is V gene, clone size, D gene, J gene, CDR3 protein, CDR3 DNA. A D gene is named only where the DNA matches it firmly. Expanded clones are given a class, and other clones once, few, many or no size at all.

v_gene: TRBV10-1; abundance: -; d_gene: -; j_gene: TRBJ1-2; CDR3aa: CVDRGGTFVNYGYTF; CDR3nt: TGCGTTGATCGGGGAGGGACGTTCGTAAACTATGGCTACACCTTC
v_gene: TRBV5-1; abundance: -; d_gene: -; j_gene: TRBJ2-7; CDR3aa: CASSFGQGGGYEQYF; CDR3nt: TGCGCCAGCAGCTTCGGGCAGGGGGGAGGCTACGAGCAGTACTTC
v_gene: TRBV5-1; abundance: -; d_gene: TRBD1; j_gene: TRBJ2-5; CDR3aa: CASSSGQGGETQYF; CDR3nt: TGCGCCAGCAGCTCGGGACAGGGTGGGGAGACCCAGTACTTC
v_gene: TRBV18; abundance: few; d_gene: -; j_gene: TRBJ1-1; CDR3aa: CASRVAMNTEAFF; CDR3nt: TGTGCCAGCAGGGTAGCCATGAACACTGAAGCTTTCTTT
v_gene: TRBV3-1/TRBV3-2; abundance: -; d_gene: -; j_gene: TRBJ2-7; CDR3aa: CASSHVRGGLYEQYF; CDR3nt: TGTGCCAGCAGCCATGTAAGGGGGGGGCTCTACGAGCAGTACTTC
v_gene: TRBV5-4; abundance: -; d_gene: TRBD1; j_gene: TRBJ2-5; CDR3aa: CASSPGGGTGGPSQYF; CDR3nt: TGTGCCAGCAGCCCTGGGGGAGGGACAGGGGGTCCCAGTCAGTACTTC
v_gene: TRBV3-1/TRBV3-2; abundance: medium-sized; d_gene: -; j_gene: TRBJ2-1; CDR3aa: CASSQDIPRAHNEQFF; CDR3nt: TGTGCCAGCAGCCAAGATATCCCTAGAGCCCACAATGAGCAGTTCTTC
v_gene: TRBV7-9; abundance: -; d_gene: -; j_gene: TRBJ1-2; CDR3aa: CASSFPSDINYGYTF; CDR3nt: TGTGCCAGCAGCTTTCCCTCGGACATAAACTATGGCTACACCTTC
v_gene: TRBV2; abundance: -; d_gene: TRBD2; j_gene: TRBJ2-7; CDR3aa: CASSRFSGRGYEQYF; CDR3nt: TGTGCCAGCAGTCGCTTTAGCGGGAGGGGATACGAGCAGTACTTC
v_gene: TRBV3-1/TRBV3-2; abundance: -; d_gene: TRBD2; j_gene: TRBJ2-1; CDR3aa: CASSFRTSRTNYNEQFF; CDR3nt: TGTGCCAGCAGTTTCCGGACTAGCCGGACCAATTACAATGAGCAGTTCTTC
v_gene: TRBV4-1; abundance: -; d_gene: TRBD2; j_gene: TRBJ2-5; CDR3aa: CASSQVGLGGETQYF; CDR3nt: TGCGCCAGCAGCCAAGTGGGACTAGGGGGTGAGACCCAGTACTTC
v_gene: TRBV11-3; abundance: -; d_gene: TRBD2; j_gene: TRBJ2-2; CDR3aa: CASSGLAGVGTGELFF; CDR3nt: TGTGCCAGCAGCGGACTAGCGGGAGTAGGGACCGGGGAGCTGTTTTTT
v_gene: TRBV3-1/TRBV3-2; abundance: -; d_gene: -; j_gene: TRBJ2-1; CDR3aa: CASSLSLGSYNEQFF; CDR3nt: TGTGCCAGCAGCCTCAGTCTGGGGTCCTACAATGAGCAGTTCTTC
v_gene: TRBV12-3/TRBV12-4; abundance: once; d_gene: -; j_gene: TRBJ2-7; CDR3aa: CASSFTQGYEQYF; CDR3nt: TGTGCCAGCAGCTTTACCCAGGGTTACGAGCAGTACTTC
v_gene: TRBV4-1; abundance: -; d_gene: TRBD1; j_gene: TRBJ1-6; CDR3aa: CASSQGQGAVSPLHF; CDR3nt: TGCGCCAGCAGCCAAGGACAGGGGGCGGTTTCACCCCTCCACTTT
v_gene: TRBV4-1; abundance: few; d_gene: TRBD2; j_gene: TRBJ2-1; CDR3aa: CASSQLGGFNEQFF; CDR3nt: TGCGCCAGCAGCCAACTCGGGGGGTTCAATGAGCAGTTCTTC
v_gene: TRBV2; abundance: -; d_gene: TRBD1; j_gene: TRBJ1-2; CDR3aa: CASRNGTGNYGYTF; CDR3nt: TGTGCCAGCAGAAACGGGACAGGCAACTATGGCTACACCTTC
v_gene: TRBV6-5; abundance: -; d_gene: TRBD1; j_gene: TRBJ1-2; CDR3aa: CASHGTVNYGYTF; CDR3nt: TGTGCCAGCCACGGGACAGTTAACTATGGCTACACCTTC
v_gene: TRBV5-1; abundance: -; d_gene: -; j_gene: TRBJ1-2; CDR3aa: CASSLDGSRYTF; CDR3nt: TGCGCCAGCAGCCTGGACGGGTCCCGCTACACCTTC
v_gene: TRBV24-1; abundance: -; d_gene: -; j_gene: TRBJ1-2; CDR3aa: CATSEGEEYGYTF; CDR3nt: TGTGCCACCAGTGAGGGGGAGGAATATGGCTACACCTTC
v_gene: TRBV18; abundance: -; d_gene: -; j_gene: TRBJ2-3; CDR3aa: CASSPSRGSSTDTQYF; CDR3nt: TGTGCCAGCTCACCTTCGAGGGGGAGTAGCACAGATACGCAGTATTTT
v_gene: TRBV20-1; abundance: -; d_gene: -; j_gene: TRBJ1-4; CDR3aa: CSASAESNNEKLFF; CDR3nt: TGCAGTGCCAGTGCGGAAAGCAATAATGAAAAACTGTTTTTT
v_gene: TRBV20-1; abundance: once; d_gene: -; j_gene: TRBJ2-4; CDR3aa: CSASPPGRNPKNIQYF; CDR3nt: TGCAGTGCTAGTCCACCGGGGAGGAACCCCAAAAACATTCAGTACTTC
v_gene: TRBV6-5; abundance: -; d_gene: TRBD1; j_gene: TRBJ1-4; CDR3aa: CASSPLGQGGKLFF; CDR3nt: TGTGCCAGCAGTCCCCTCGGACAGGGAGGAAAACTGTTTTTT
v_gene: TRBV11-2; abundance: few; d_gene: -; j_gene: TRBJ2-7; CDR3aa: CASSSYTGGRLKIYEQYF; CDR3nt: TGTGCCAGCAGCTCTTACACGGGCGGAAGATTGAAGATCTACGAGCAGTACTTC
v_gene: TRBV4-1; abundance: -; d_gene: -; j_gene: TRBJ1-3; CDR3aa: CASSRVMVSGNTIYF; CDR3nt: TGCGCCAGCAGCCGCGTAATGGTCTCTGGAAACACCATATATTTT